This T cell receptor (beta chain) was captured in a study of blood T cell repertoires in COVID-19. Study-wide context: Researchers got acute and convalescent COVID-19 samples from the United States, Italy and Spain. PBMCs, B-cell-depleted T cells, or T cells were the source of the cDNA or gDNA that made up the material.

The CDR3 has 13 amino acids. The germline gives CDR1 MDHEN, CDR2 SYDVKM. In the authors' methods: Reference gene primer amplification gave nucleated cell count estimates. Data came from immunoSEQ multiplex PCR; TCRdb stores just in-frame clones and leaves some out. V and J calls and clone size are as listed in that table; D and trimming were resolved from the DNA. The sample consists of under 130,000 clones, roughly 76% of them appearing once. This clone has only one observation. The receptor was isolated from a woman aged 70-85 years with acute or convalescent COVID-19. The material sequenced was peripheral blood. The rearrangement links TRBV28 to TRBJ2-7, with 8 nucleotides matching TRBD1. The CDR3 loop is CAYRDRSSYEQYF. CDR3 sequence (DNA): TGTGCTTATCGGGACAGGAGCTCCTACGAGCAGTACTTC.